These 9 T cell receptor beta chains were sequenced from one sample in a study of immune evolution from preneoplasia to lung adenocarcinoma. The method was immunoSEQ multiplex PCR; TCRdb's version includes in-frame clones alone and lacks a portion of them. Among around 5,000 clones listed, 78% were seen once. Sequencing used FFPE normal lung tissue adjacent to the tumor. These receptors were obtained from a person aged 50 or older with lung adenocarcinoma.

This chain joins TRBV6-1 and TRBJ2-2; a weak D match, TRBD2 (5 bases). The CDR3 covers 14 residues. Germline values: CDR1 MNHNS, CDR2 SASEGT. The ends were cut back, 1 base at V and 3 bases at J, with 6 bases in the middle. The CDR3 nucleotides read TGTGCCAGCAGTGAAGGGGGAGACACCGGGGAGCTGTTTTTT. Translation gives CASSEGGDTGELFF.

The V call is TRBV10-3, the J call TRBJ2-7, with 8 bases that match TRBD1. CDR3 length equals 13 residues. V lost 1 base and J lost 12; bases outside the gene matches: 8. Germline lookup yields CDR1 ENHRY and CDR2 SYGVKD. This chain's CDR3 is CAISELGRGLMYF. In DNA, the CDR3 is TGTGCCATCAGTGAGTTAGGCAGGGGGCTAATGTACTTC.

The chain joins TRBV2 to TRBJ1-3; a weak D match, TRBD1 (6 bases). Trimming shortened V by 5 bases and J by 1 base, and 9 bases separated the two germline ends. The V gene's germline CDR1 is SNHLY and CDR2 FYNNEI. This CDR3 has 14 amino acids. This CDR3 reads CASSWTVSGNTIYF. The DNA for the CDR3 is TGTGCCAGCAGTTGGACAGTTTCTGGAAACACCATATATTTT.

The chain combines TRBV19 with TRBJ1-2, with D uncertain. V was cut by 5 bases and J by 2 bases, with 9 bases left in between. Germline values: CDR1 LNHDA, CDR2 SQIVND (reference sequence). The CDR3 extends over 13 amino acids. The CDR3 reads CASSPDRNYGYTF. The DNA for the CDR3 is TGTGCCAGTAGTCCGGACCGGAACTATGGCTACACCTTC.

This chain links TRBV30 with TRBJ1-1; the D is unclear. Germline loops: CDR1 GTSNPN, CDR2 SVGIG (reference sequence). CDR3 length equals 15 residues. V was cut by 5 bases and J by 0 bases, with 16 bases left in between. For the CDR3, the DNA is TGTGCCTGGGGGCCCCCTCTCTTCATGAACACTGAAGCTTTCTTT. This gives the protein CAWGPPLFMNTEAFF.

This sequence joins TRBV9 and TRBJ2-2, with D possibly matching TRBD2 (5 bases). The germline V gene has CDR1 SGDLS and CDR2 YYNGEE. Trimming left V 3 bases short and J 6 bases short, with 9 bases between. The CDR3 runs to 13 residues. DNA of the CDR3: TGTGCCAGCAGCGGGACTTTTTCCGGGGAGCTGTTTTTT. It specifies CASSGTFSGELFF. Combining the CDR3 with reference TRBV9 and TRBJ2-2 gives the whole variable domain DSGVTQTPKHLITATGQRVTLRCSPRSGDLSVYWYQQSLDQGLQFLIQYYNGEERAKGNILERFSAQQFPDLHSELNLSSLELGDSALYFCASSGTFSGELFFGEGSRLTVL.

The V gene is TRBV5-4, the J gene TRBJ2-5, with TRBD2 identical over 12 bases. Germline trimming cut 1 base from V and 1 base from J; bases unmatched to any gene: 2. The CDR3 is 16 residues long. CDR1 SGHNT and CDR2 YYREEE come from the germline V gene (reference sequence). CDR3 in DNA: TGTGCCAGCAGCTTGCCTAGCGGGAGGGCCCAAGAGACCCAGTACTTC. Protein sequence: CASSLPSGRAQETQYF.

This sequence joins TRBV1 and TRBJ2-7. TRBV1 is noted as a pseudogene. This CDR3 comprises 13 residues. The CDR3 DNA reads TGCACCAGCAGTCAAGACCTTGACTACGAGCAGTACTTC. Amino acids: CTSSQDLDYEQYF.

The CDR3 reads CASSQETAGAYEQYF. The DNA of the CDR3 is TGTGCCAGCAGCCAAGAGACAGCGGGAGCCTACGAGCAGTACTTC. The chain uses TRBV4-2 and TRBJ2-7; 8 positions agree with TRBD2. Per the germline V gene, CDR1 is LGHNA and CDR2 is YNFKEQ. The CDR3 spans 15 residues. V lost 0 bases to trimming and J lost 2 bases; unmatched junction nucleotides: 3.